The source of this T cell receptor (beta chain) is a study of blood T cell repertoires in COVID-19. CDR3 length: 17 amino acids. Trimming cost V 0 bases and J 4 bases; bases outside gene matches: 7. Per the germline V gene, CDR1 is LGHNA and CDR2 is YSLEER. In its sample, this clone was seen once. Data came from immunoSEQ multiplex PCR; TCRdb stores just in-frame clones and leaves some out. This sample yields over 200,000 clones, of which 84% are seen a single time; about 1.7% belongs to the top ten. The receptor comes from a man between 60 and 75 years old who had recovered from COVID-19. Sequences were obtained from PBMCs or T cells enriched from blood (not recorded which). The chain joins TRBV4-3 to TRBJ2-1; 9 bases line up with TRBD1. CDR3 sequence reads: CASSQEGSGTGYNEQFF. Written as DNA, the CDR3 is TGCGCCAGCAGCCAAGAGGGTTCGGGGACAGGGTACAATGAGCAGTTCTTC.